A selection of T cell receptor beta chains follows, all from one sample in a study of T cells in Graves' hyperthyroidism and ophthalmopathy. One entry per CDR3 protein results from TCRdb running MiXCR on the multiplex PCR reads. The data show hundreds of thousands of distinct CDR3 sequences, 45% seen once. The material sequenced was peripheral blood or thyroid tissue (not recorded which). The receptors originated from an adult man with Graves' disease, either hyperthyroidism or ophthalmopathy (not recorded which). Both conserved end residues are part of each CDR3. The D gene is left open where the match is weak. Some rows have no size entry. The others give once, few or many, or a class for an expanded clone.

TRBJ1-5 NA once TRBV7-9 TGTGTCAGCAGCCCCGGATATGGCCAGCCCCAGCATTTT CVSSPGYGQPQHF
TRBJ1-1 TRBD1 few TRBV9 TGTGCCAGCATAGACAGGGCAATGAACACTGAAGCTTTCTTT CASIDRAMNTEAFF
TRBJ1-2 NA many TRBV24-1 TGTGCCACCAGTGATTTCTCCAGGGGAAGCTATGGCTACACCTTC CATSDFSRGSYGYTF
TRBJ2-5 NA NA TRBV20-1 TGCAGTGCTAGAGTAGGGCGGGATATTCAAGAGACCCAGTACTTC CSARVGRDIQETQYF
TRBJ1-5 NA NA TRBV10-3 TGTGCCAGCAGTGTGACCTTTTCGGATCAGCCCCAGCATTTT CASSVTFSDQPQHF
TRBJ1-6 NA many TRBV10-3 TGTGCCACTTACGACGGGTTAAATTCACCCCTCCACTTT CATYDGLNSPLHF
TRBJ2-2 NA NA TRBV3-1 TGTGCCAGCAGCCGCGAGATCCAGGGCCCGGAGCTGTTTTTT CASSREIQGPELFF
TRBJ1-4 TRBD1 many TRBV2 TGTGCCAGCAGTGCGTGGACAGGGGGTGAAAAACTGTTTTTT CASSAWTGGEKLFF
TRBJ2-7 NA few TRBV7-9 TGTGCCAGCAGCCCGCTAGACTGGGGCGAGCAGTACTTC CASSPLDWGEQYF
TRBJ1-2 NA NA TRBV7-9 TGTGCCAGCAGCACCCCCGTCGTGTTGAATGGCTACACCTTC CASSTPVVLNGYTF